This TCR beta chain originates from a study of OX40 agonist ivuxolimab in advanced cancers. Libraries were prepared by immunoSEQ multiplex PCR; TCRdb keeps only in-frame clonotypes and omits some of them. This sample has 80,000 to 100,000 clones; less than 95% occur once, and the top ten carry roughly 1.6%. Germline V gene data show CDR1 as MDHEN and CDR2 as SYDVKM. The CDR3 consists of 16 residues. Trimming cost V 5 bases and J 0 bases, with 13 bases left between them. This clonotype originated in an adult with an advanced solid tumor such as melanoma, head and neck, liver or kidney cancer. This sequence joins TRBV28 and TRBJ1-4, with a weak D call TRBD1 (6 bases). The sample here was CD4+ or CD8+ T cells sorted from blood, taken in a trial of the OX40 agonist ivuxolimab. The CDR3 is CASSAGGRSTNEKLFF. CDR3 nucleotides: TGTGCCAGCAGTGCCGGGGGCAGGTCAACTAATGAAAAACTGTTTTTT.